A single sample is the source of the 12 T cell receptor beta chains below, sequenced in a study of T cell responses to AZD1222 COVID-19 vaccine. TCRdb's table, derived via immunoSEQ multiplex PCR, lists solely in-frame clones and lacks some. Of 130,000 to 150,000 clones listed, about nine tenths are singletons. The source material was peripheral blood, sampled 28 days after the second AZD1222 dose. Receptors originate from an adult who received the AZD1222 COVID-19 vaccine.

The chain uses TRBV4-1 and TRBJ2-7; 13 nucleotides align to TRBD2. With V trimmed by 2 bases and J by 5 bases, 6 bases remained unmatched. The CDR3 length is 16 residues. CDR1 is MGHRA, CDR2 YSYEKL, per germline. The DNA of the CDR3 is TGCGCCAGCAGCCAACCGACTAGCGGGAGGTCCCACGAGCAGTACTTC. It yields the protein CASSQPTSGRSHEQYF.

V gene TRBV5-1 combines with J gene TRBJ2-1, with 13 bases matching TRBD2. Germline CDR1 and CDR2: SGHRS and YFSETQ. There are 15 residues in the CDR3. V gave up 4 bases and J gave up 6 bases; unmatched junction bases: 4. The CDR3 reads CASSMWTSGSNEQFF. For the CDR3, the DNA is TGCGCCAGCAGCATGTGGACTAGCGGGAGCAATGAGCAGTTCTTC.

The chain joins TRBV19 to TRBJ1-1, with TRBD1 matching 7 bases. J lost 3 bases, V lost 6 bases, and 4 bases had no gene match. The CDR3 is 13 amino acids. Looked up from germline, CDR1 is LNHDA and CDR2 is SQIVND (reference sequence). CDR3 bases: TGTGCCAGTAGCATTGACAGGGACACTGAAGCTTTCTTT. Protein product: CASSIDRDTEAFF.

This chain uses TRBV15 with TRBJ1-4; no clear D. The germline CDR1 and CDR2 sequences are LNHNV and YYDKDF (reference sequence). Trimming stripped 5 bases from V and 3 bases from J, with 7 bases between. The CDR3 is 13 amino acids. The CDR3 DNA sequence: TGTGCCACCAGCCGGGAAGCTAATGAAAAACTGTTTTTT. This encodes CATSREANEKLFF. The complete variable domain, with remaining parts taken from reference TRBV15 and TRBJ1-4, reads DAMVIQNPRYQVTQFGKPVTLSCSQTLNHNVMYWYQQKSSQAPKLLFHYYDKDFNNEADTPDNFQSRRPNTSFCFLDIRSPGLGDTAMYLCATSREANEKLFFGSGTQLSVL.

This chain uses TRBV7-2 with TRBJ1-2; D remains unclear. The CDR3 is made up of 15 amino acids. Trimming left V 2 bases short and J 2 bases short, with 12 bases between. In germline, CDR1 is SGHTA, CDR2 FQGNSA. CDR3 nucleotides: TGTGCCAGCAGCTTATACATAGAAACCAACTATGGCTACACCTTC. This gives the protein CASSLYIETNYGYTF.

The chain combines TRBV29-1 with TRBJ1-2; perhaps TRBD1 as D (6 bases). CDR3 length: 15 amino acids. V was pared by 6 bases and J by 2 bases, with 19 bases between. Germline assignment: CDR1 SQVTM and CDR2 ANQGSEA. CDR3 nucleotide sequence: TGCAGCGTGGGGGCCGGGGAAGCGGCAAACTATGGCTACACCTTC. It translates to CSVGAGEAANYGYTF.

The V call is TRBV19, the J call TRBJ1-5; D gene uncertain. The germline gives CDR1 LNHDA, CDR2 SQIVND (reference sequence). The CDR3 length is 16 residues. V gave up 2 bases and J gave up 6 bases, with 17 bases separating them. This chain's CDR3 is CASSIITRLKGQPQHF. The CDR3 nucleotides read TGTGCCAGTAGTATAATAACCAGGTTGAAGGGTCAGCCCCAGCATTTT.

The chain recombines TRBV9 with TRBJ1-5, with D unresolved. The CDR3 consists of 15 residues. Trimming took off 4 bases at V and 5 bases at J, with 16 bases between the two ends. The germline V gene encodes CDR1 SGDLS and CDR2 YYNGEE. CDR3 in amino acids: CASSTSVARDQPQHF. The CDR3 DNA sequence: TGTGCCAGCAGCACCTCGGTGGCGCGAGATCAGCCCCAGCATTTT.

Only a few counts were recorded for this clone. V usage is TRBV10-3 and J usage is TRBJ2-7; 9 bases line up with TRBD2. The germline gives CDR1 ENHRY, CDR2 SYGVKD. The CDR3 length is 15 residues. V lost 7 bases to trimming and J lost 6 bases; unmatched junction nucleotides: 13. In DNA, the CDR3 is TGTGCCATCAAGGCGGGAGGGCCGGTTAAGAGCGAGCAGTACTTC. The encoded protein is CAIKAGGPVKSEQYF.

The J gene is TRBJ1-1, the V gene TRBV19; tentatively, D is TRBD1 (6 bases). With 6 bases removed from V and 3 bases from J, the gap between germline ends came to 11 bases. Germline V gives CDR1 LNHDA, CDR2 SQIVND (reference sequence). The CDR3 loop spans 13 amino acids. The CDR3 sequence: CASRTGQHTEAFF. CDR3 coding DNA: TGTGCCAGTAGAACAGGGCAGCACACTGAAGCTTTCTTT. Looking up the rest from reference TRBV19 and TRBJ1-1 gives the full variable domain: DGGITQSPKYLFRKEGQNVTLSCEQNLNHDAMYWYRQDPGQGLRLIYYSQIVNDFQKGDIAEGYSVSREKKESFPLTVTSAQKNPTAFYLCASRTGQHTEAFFGQGTRLTVV.

This chain uses TRBV7-9 with TRBJ1-2; D perhaps matches TRBD1 (5 bases). V was cut by 5 bases and J by 7 bases, with 17 bases left in between. This CDR3 comprises 14 residues. Germline CDR1 is SEHNR and CDR2 is FQNEAQ (reference sequence). This chain's CDR3 is CASSTSGPSGGYTF. In DNA form, the CDR3 reads TGTGCCAGCAGCACATCGGGACCTTCTGGTGGCTACACCTTC.

The V call is TRBV7-2, the J call TRBJ1-5, with TRBD1 matching over 8 bases. V trimming: 2 bases; J trimming: 0 bases; junction bases outside the gene matches: 9. CDR1 and CDR2 (germline): SGHTA, FQGNSA. This CDR3 has 18 residues. The CDR3 protein is CASSLQPGTGYSNQPQHF. CDR3 DNA: TGTGCCAGCAGCTTACAGCCAGGGACAGGCTATAGCAATCAGCCCCAGCATTTT. Complete variable domain (other parts from reference TRBV7-2 and TRBJ1-5): GAGVSQSPSNKVTEKGKDVELRCDPISGHTALYWYRQSLGQGLEFLIYFQGNSAPDKSGLPSDRFSAERTGGSVSTLTIQRTQQEDSAVYLCASSLQPGTGYSNQPQHFGDGTRLSIL.